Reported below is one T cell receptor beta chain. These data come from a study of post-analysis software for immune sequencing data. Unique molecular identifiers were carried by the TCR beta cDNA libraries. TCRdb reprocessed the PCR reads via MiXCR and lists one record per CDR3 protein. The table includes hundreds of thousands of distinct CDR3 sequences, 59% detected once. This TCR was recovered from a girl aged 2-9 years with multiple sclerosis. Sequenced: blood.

This chain's CDR3 is CASSVSLGRSQETQYF. The CDR3 coding sequence is TGTGCCAGCAGCGTTAGTCTCGGACGTTCACAAGAGACCCAGTACTTC. The chain employs TRBV9 and TRBJ2-5; D call uncertain. The CDR3 covers 16 residues. Looked up from germline, CDR1 is SGDLS and CDR2 is YYNGEE. The V end lost 2 bases, the J end lost 2 bases, and 16 bases lay between the germline ends.